This T cell receptor (beta chain) was recovered during a study of shared clonotypes between healthy human individuals. The CDR3 totals 15 residues. The V gene lost 0 bases and the J gene lost 2 bases, with 9 bases spanning the gap. CDR1 is SGHVS, CDR2 FQNEAQ, per germline. Study-level findings and limits: Compared with memory subsets, naive subsets generally had larger estimated richness. Sampling covered nothing but blood. Tissue TCR repertoires likely differ from those found in blood. Clonotypes shared by all four donors outscored non-shared clonotypes in generation probability.

The repertoire was sequenced with immunoSEQ multiplex PCR; TCRdb's copy has only in-frame clones and lacks some. The table lists roughly 2 million clones, 85% to 95% of them singletons. Naive CD8 populations comprised CD45RO-negative cells positively selected for CCR7, excluding terminally differentiated effector memory CD45RA+ cells. Donors were healthy HIV-negative adults without recent acute infections or vaccinations. About this clone: Its antigen is not known.

This rearrangement joins TRBV7-8 to TRBJ2-3, with D possibly being TRBD1 (6 bases). The specimen was naive CD8+ T cells sorted from blood. This clonotype originated in a man younger than 35 in good health. CDR3 DNA sequence: TGTGCCAGCAGCTTAGCCCAGGGGACCACAGATACGCAGTATTTT. It codes for CASSLAQGTTDTQYF.